Below, 8 T cell receptor beta chains from the same sample are listed, as sequenced in a study of vaccination and CD4 T cells after COVID-19. Regarding treatment: approximately 11-day PBMC culture with coronavirus spike peptide pools or control peptides (ViraFEST assay). Antigen specificity for these receptors is unknown. Cultured CD4+ T-cell DNA underwent Oncomine TCR Beta short-read sequencing. Each CDR3 protein is one row after TCRdb ran MiXCR on the PCR reads. The data show about 15,000 distinct CDR3 sequences, with more than 70% seen just once and 9.5% to 12% held by the top ten. Specimen: CD4+ T cells from blood, cultured in vitro. The receptors were sampled from a human donor who had recovered from COVID-19.

This chain connects TRBV20-1 to TRBJ1-5; perhaps TRBD1 as D (6 bases). This CDR3 region has 15 residues. Germline V lookup: CDR1 DFQATT, CDR2 SNEGSKA (reference sequence). Trimming took off 6 bases at V and 2 bases at J, with 17 bases between the two ends. The CDR3 sequence: CSALGQLPGNQPQHF. CDR3 nucleotide sequence: TGCAGTGCCCTCGGACAGCTGCCTGGCAATCAGCCCCAGCATTTT.

V is TRBV27 and J is TRBJ1-2; 7 bases map to TRBD1. CDR1 and CDR2 (germline): MNHEY, SMNVEV (reference sequence). Losses at the gene ends were 7 bases for V and 8 bases for J; bases not matched to a gene: 10. The CDR3 extends over 13 amino acids. CDR3 residues: CASTKTGVGGYTF. For the CDR3, the DNA is TGTGCCAGCACCAAAACAGGGGTTGGCGGCTACACCTTC.

The chain couples TRBV2 to TRBJ2-2; D remains unclear. Germline assignment: CDR1 SNHLY and CDR2 FYNNEI. V was clipped by 3 bases and J by 1 base, with 6 bases between them. The CDR3 length is 14 residues. CDR3 sequence (DNA): TGTGCCAGCAGTGACGGGCAGAACACCGGGGAGCTGTTTTTT. This codes for CASSDGQNTGELFF.

The rearrangement links TRBV29-1 to TRBJ2-5, with TRBD1 matching 7 bases. Per germline, CDR1 SQVTM and CDR2 ANQGSEA. The CDR3 is 14 amino acids. The J segment lost 2 bases and the V segment lost 7 bases, leaving 10 bases of the junction unmatched. This chain's CDR3 is CSGAGGSVQETQYF. The CDR3 DNA sequence: TGCAGCGGGGCAGGGGGAAGCGTTCAAGAGACCCAGTACTTC.

The chain uses TRBV18 and TRBJ1-1; 9 nucleotides agree with TRBD1. The CDR3 totals 16 residues. The trim removed 2 bases at V and 0 bases at J, leaving 4 bases unmatched. The germline V gene encodes CDR1 KGHSH and CDR2 LQKENI. The CDR3 DNA follows: TGTGCCAGCTCACCAATGAGGGACAGGGTGAACACTGAAGCTTTCTTT. As protein: CASSPMRDRVNTEAFF.

V and J are TRBV6-5 and TRBJ1-5, with D possibly matching TRBD1 (5 bases). Germline loops: CDR1 MNHEY, CDR2 SVGAGI. The CDR3 loop spans 14 amino acids. V lost 4 bases, J lost 7 bases, and 14 bases lay in between. The chain's CDR3 is CASSSPAEGQPQHF. For the CDR3, the DNA is TGTGCCAGCAGTTCCCCGGCTGAGGGGCAGCCCCAGCATTTT.

This rearrangement joins TRBV7-2 to TRBJ1-2; TRBD1 might be the D (6 bases). CDR3 length: 12 residues. V gave up 2 bases and J gave up 12 bases, with 13 bases separating them. CDR1 is SGHTA and CDR2 is FQGNSA in the germline V gene. CDR3 nucleotides: TGTGCCAGCAGCTTAACAGGTTGGGACAACACCTTC. Residues: CASSLTGWDNTF.

The V and J genes are TRBV20-1 and TRBJ1-6; weak D call: TRBD1 (6 bases). Germline V lookup: CDR1 DFQATT, CDR2 SNEGSKA (reference sequence). The CDR3 covers 14 residues. V gave up 8 bases and J gave up 7 bases, with 18 bases separating them. Here the CDR3 DNA reads TGCAGTACTACGGGGGCCAACGGGAATTCACCCCTCCACTTT. Protein: CSTTGANGNSPLHF.